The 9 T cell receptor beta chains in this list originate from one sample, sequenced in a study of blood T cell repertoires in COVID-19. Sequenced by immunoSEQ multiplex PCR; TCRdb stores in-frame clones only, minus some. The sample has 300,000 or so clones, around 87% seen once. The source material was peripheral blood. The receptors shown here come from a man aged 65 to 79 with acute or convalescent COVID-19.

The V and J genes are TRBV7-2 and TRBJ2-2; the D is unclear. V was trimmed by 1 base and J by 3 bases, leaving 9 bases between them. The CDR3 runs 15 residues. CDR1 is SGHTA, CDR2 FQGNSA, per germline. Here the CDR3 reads CASSLVAGDTGELFF. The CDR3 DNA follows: TGTGCCAGCAGCTTAGTGGCAGGTGACACCGGGGAGCTGTTTTTT.

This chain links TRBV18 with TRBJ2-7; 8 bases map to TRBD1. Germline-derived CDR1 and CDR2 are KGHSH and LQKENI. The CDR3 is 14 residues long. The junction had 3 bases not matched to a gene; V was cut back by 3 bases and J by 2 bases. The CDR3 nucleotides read TGTGCCAGCTCACCGACAGGGGCTGCCTACGAGCAGTACTTC. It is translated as CASSPTGAAYEQYF.

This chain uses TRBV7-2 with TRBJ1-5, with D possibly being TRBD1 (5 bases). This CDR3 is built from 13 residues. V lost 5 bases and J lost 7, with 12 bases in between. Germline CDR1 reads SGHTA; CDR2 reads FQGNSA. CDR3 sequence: CASSPGRGQPQHF. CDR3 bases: TGTGCCAGCAGCCCCGGAAGGGGCCAGCCCCAGCATTTT.

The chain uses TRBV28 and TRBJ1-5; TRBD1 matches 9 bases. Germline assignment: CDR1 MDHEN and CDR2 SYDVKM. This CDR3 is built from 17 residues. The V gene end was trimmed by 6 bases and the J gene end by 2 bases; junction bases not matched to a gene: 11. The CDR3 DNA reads TGTGCCAGCAGCACAGCCAAACAGGGGGCTGGCAATCAGCCCCAGCATTTT. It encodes CASSTAKQGAGNQPQHF.

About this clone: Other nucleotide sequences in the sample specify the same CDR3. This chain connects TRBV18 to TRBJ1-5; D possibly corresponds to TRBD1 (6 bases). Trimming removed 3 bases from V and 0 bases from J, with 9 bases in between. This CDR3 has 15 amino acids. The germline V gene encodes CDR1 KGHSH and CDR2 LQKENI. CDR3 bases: TGTGCCAGCTCACCCCAGGGGAATAGCAATCAGCCCCAGCATTTT. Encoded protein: CASSPQGNSNQPQHF.

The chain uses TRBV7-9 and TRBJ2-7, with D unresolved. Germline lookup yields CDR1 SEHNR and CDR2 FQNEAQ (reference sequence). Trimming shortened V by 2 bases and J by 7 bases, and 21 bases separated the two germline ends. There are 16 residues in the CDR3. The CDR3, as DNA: TGTGCCAGCAGCTTACCCCCCGACAAATCCCCATCTGAGCAGTACTTC. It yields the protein CASSLPPDKSPSEQYF.

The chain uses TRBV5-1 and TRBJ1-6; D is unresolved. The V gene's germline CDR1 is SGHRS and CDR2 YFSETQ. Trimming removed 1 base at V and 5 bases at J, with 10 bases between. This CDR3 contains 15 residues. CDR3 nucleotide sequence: TGCGCCAGCAGCTTGACCGGGAATAATAATTCACCCCTCCACTTT. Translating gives CASSLTGNNNSPLHF.

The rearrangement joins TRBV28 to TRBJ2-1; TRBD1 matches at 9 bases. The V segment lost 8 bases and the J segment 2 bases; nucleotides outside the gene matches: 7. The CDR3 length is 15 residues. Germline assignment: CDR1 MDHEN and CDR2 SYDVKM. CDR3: CASSPGTGTYNEQFF. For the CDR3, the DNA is TGTGCCAGCTCCCCCGGGACAGGGACCTACAATGAGCAGTTCTTC.

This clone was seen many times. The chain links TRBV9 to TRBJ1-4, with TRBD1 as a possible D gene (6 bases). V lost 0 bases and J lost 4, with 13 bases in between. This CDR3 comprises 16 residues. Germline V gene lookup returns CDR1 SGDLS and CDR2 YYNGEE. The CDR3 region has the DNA TGTGCCAGCAGCGTAGGGCTGGGGGCGTTTAATGAAAAACTGTTTTTT. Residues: CASSVGLGAFNEKLFF. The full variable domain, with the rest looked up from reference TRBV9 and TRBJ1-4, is DSGVTQTPKHLITATGQRVTLRCSPRSGDLSVYWYQQSLDQGLQFLIQYYNGEERAKGNILERFSAQQFPDLHSELNLSSLELGDSALYFCASSVGLGAFNEKLFFGSGTQLSVL.